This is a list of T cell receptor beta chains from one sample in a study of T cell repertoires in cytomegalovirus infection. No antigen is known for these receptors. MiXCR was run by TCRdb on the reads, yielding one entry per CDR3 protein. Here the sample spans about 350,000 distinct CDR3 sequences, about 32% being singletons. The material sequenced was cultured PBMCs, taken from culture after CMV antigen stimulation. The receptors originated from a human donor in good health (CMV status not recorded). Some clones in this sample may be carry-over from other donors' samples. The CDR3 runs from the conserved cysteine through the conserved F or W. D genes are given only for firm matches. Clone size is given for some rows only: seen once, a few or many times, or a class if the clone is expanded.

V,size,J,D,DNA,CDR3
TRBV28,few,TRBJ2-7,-,TGTGCCAGCAGCTCCGGAGTCGGCGAGCAGTACTTC,CASSSGVGEQYF
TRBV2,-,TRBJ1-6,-,TGTGCCAGCAGTGGAACAGGGAATAATGATTCACCCCTCCACTTT,CASSGTGNNDSPLHF
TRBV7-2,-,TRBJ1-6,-,TGTGCCAGCAGCTTAAGAGTGGTGGGGCGAGGTTACAATTCACCCCTCCACTTT,CASSLRVVGRGYNSPLHF
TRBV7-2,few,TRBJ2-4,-,TGTGCCAGCAGCTTGGGATTGGCTGACATTCAGTACTTC,CASSLGLADIQYF
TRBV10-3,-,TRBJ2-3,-,TGTGCCATCAGACGAACAGGGACAGATACGCAGTATTTT,CAIRRTGTDTQYF
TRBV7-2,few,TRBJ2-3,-,TGTGCCAGCAGCTTAGAGGTCGGCCCAGATACGCAGTATTTT,CASSLEVGPDTQYF
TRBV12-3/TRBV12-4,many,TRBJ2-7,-,TGTGCCAGCAGTGCCGGGAGCTCCTACGAGCAGTACTTC,CASSAGSSYEQYF
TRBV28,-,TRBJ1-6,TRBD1,TGTGCCAGCAGTCGGACAGGGAGAGTTTCACCCCTCCACTTT,CASSRTGRVSPLHF
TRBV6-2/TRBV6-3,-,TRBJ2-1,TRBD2,TGTGCCAGCAGTTACTCGGTAACTAGCGGGAGCAGTTACAATGAGCAGTTCTTC,CASSYSVTSGSSYNEQFF
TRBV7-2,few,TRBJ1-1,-,TGTGCCAGCAGCTTCGTCAGGGGTCCGAACACTGAAGCTTTCTTT,CASSFVRGPNTEAFF
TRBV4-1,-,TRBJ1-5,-,TGCGCCAGCTCCCGAGCGTACGGTCCGAATCAGCCCCAGCATTTT,CASSRAYGPNQPQHF
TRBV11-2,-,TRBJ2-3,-,TGTGCCAGCAGCCGCGGACAGTCCACAGATACGCAGTATTTT,CASSRGQSTDTQYF
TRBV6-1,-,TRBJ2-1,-,TGTGCCAGCACGCCATCACCCGTCCAGGGTAATGAGCAGTTCTTC,CASTPSPVQGNEQFF
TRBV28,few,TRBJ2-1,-,TGTGCCAGCAGTCCCACCTACCAACCAAACAATGAGCAGTTCTTC,CASSPTYQPNNEQFF
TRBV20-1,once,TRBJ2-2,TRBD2,TGCAGTGCTAGCAGGCTAGCGGGAGCCGGGGAGCTGTTTTTT,CSASRLAGAGELFF
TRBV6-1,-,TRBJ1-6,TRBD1,TGTGCCACGAAGTGGGACAGAAATTCACCCCTCCACTTT,CATKWDRNSPLHF
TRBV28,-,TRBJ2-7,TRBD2,TGTGCCTGCTCCGGGACTAGCGGGAGGAAGTTCTCCTACGAGCAGTACTTC,CACSGTSGRKFSYEQYF
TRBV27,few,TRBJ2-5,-,TGTGCCAGCAGTCCAGACGGGGAGACCCAGTACTTC,CASSPDGETQYF
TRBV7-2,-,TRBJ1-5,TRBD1,TGTGCCAGCAGCCGGACAGGGATTAGCAATCAGCCCCAGCATTTT,CASSRTGISNQPQHF
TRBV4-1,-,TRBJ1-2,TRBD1,TGCGCCAGCAGCCAAGATGGGGGACAGGGAATTGTTAACTATGGCTACACCTTC,CASSQDGGQGIVNYGYTF
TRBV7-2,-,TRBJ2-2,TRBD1,TGTGCCAGCAGCTTAGTAGGGGGCGACACCGGGGAGCTGTTTTTT,CASSLVGGDTGELFF
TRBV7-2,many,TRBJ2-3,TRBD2,TGTGCCAGCAGCCTCAAAGCGGGAGGGGCAGATACGCAGTATTTT,CASSLKAGGADTQYF
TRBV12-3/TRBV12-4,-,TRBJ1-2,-,TGTGCCAGCAGTTTTTGGCAGGGATCGGATGGCTACACCTTC,CASSFWQGSDGYTF
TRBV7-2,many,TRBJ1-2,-,TGTGCCAGCAGTTCCGGGCTGGGGGCGGGCTACACCTTC,CASSSGLGAGYTF
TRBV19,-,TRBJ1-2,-,TGTGCCAGTAGTAGTTTGCCTCGCTATGGCTACACCTTC,CASSSLPRYGYTF
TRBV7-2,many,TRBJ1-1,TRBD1,TGTGCCAGCAACCGGGACAGGAACACTGAAGCTTTCTTT,CASNRDRNTEAFF
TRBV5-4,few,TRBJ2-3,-,TGTGCCAGCAGCCCAGGACAGGGAGGGACAGATACGCAGTATTTT,CASSPGQGGTDTQYF
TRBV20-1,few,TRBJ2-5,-,TGCAGTGCTAGGGCGACGGGGCGGACCCAAGAGACCCAGTACTTC,CSARATGRTQETQYF
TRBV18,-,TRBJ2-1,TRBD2,TGTGCCAGCTCACAGGCGGGAGGGTCCCGCAATGAGCAGTTCTTC,CASSQAGGSRNEQFF
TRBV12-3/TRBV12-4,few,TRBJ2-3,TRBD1,TGTGCCAGCAGTTTACGTGGGACAGGGGTTACAGATACGCAGTATTTT,CASSLRGTGVTDTQYF
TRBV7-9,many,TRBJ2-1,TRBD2,TGTGCCAGCAGCTCAAACCCGGGACTAGCGGGGAAGTATGAGCAGTTCTTC,CASSSNPGLAGKYEQFF
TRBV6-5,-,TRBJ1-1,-,TGTGCCAGCAGTTGGCAGGCACGGAACACTGAAGCTTTCTTT,CASSWQARNTEAFF
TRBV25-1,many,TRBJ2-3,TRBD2,TGTGCCAGCAGTGGGGGAGTAGCGGGGAGACGAGATACGCAGTATTTT,CASSGGVAGRRDTQYF
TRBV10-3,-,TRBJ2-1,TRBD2,TGTGCCATCAGGGGGACTAGCGTACCCTACAATGAGCAGTTCTTC,CAIRGTSVPYNEQFF
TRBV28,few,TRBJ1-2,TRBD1,TGTGCCAGCAGTTCATCGGGACAGGGCCACCTTTATGGCTACACCTTC,CASSSSGQGHLYGYTF
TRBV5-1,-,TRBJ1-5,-,TGTGCCAGCAGTTGGGACAGCAATCAGCCCCAGCATTTT,CASSWDSNQPQHF
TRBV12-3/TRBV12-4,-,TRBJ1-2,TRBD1,TGTGCCAGCAGTCTTCAGGGGGAAAACTATGGCTACGCCTTC,CASSLQGENYGYAF
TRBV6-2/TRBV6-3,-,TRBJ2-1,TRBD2,TGTGCCAGCAGTTACTCCGGGACTAGCGGTTGGGGGAATGAGCAGTTCTTC,CASSYSGTSGWGNEQFF
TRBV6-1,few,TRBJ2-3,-,TGTGCCAGCACATACGGCACAGATACGCAGTATTTT,CASTYGTDTQYF
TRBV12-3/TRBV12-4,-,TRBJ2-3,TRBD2,TGTGCCAGCAGGACGGGGGGAAATACGCAGTATTTT,CASRTGGNTQYF
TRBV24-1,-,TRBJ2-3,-,TGTGCCATCGGGGACCCGGGACGAGCAACAGATACGCAGTATTTT,CAIGDPGRATDTQYF
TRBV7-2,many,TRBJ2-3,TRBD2,TGTGCCAGCAGCCTGCGGACTAGTACGGATACGCAGTATTTT,CASSLRTSTDTQYF
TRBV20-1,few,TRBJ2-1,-,TGCAGTGCTAGAGATAGTTTGACTCGACCCTACAATGAGCAGTTCTTC,CSARDSLTRPYNEQFF
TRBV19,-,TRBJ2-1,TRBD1,TGTGCCAGTAGTATAATGGCAGGGGGCAATGAGCAGTTCTTC,CASSIMAGGNEQFF
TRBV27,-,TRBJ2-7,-,TGTGCCAGCAGTTTATCGAGGTCTCTTACCTACGAGCAGTACTTC,CASSLSRSLTYEQYF
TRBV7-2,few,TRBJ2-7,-,TGTGCCAGCACCAAAGTATCCGGGGACGAGCAGTACTTC,CASTKVSGDEQYF
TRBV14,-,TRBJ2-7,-,TGTGCCAGCAGCCAACGGTTATACGAGCAGTACTTC,CASSQRLYEQYF
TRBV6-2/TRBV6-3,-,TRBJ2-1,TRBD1,TGTGCCAGCAGTTACACAGGGGGCGGGGATGAGCAGTTCTTC,CASSYTGGGDEQFF
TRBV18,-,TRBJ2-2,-,TGTGCCAGCTCACAACAGACGAACACCGGGGAGCTGTTTTTT,CASSQQTNTGELFF
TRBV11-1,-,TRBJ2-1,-,TGTGCCAGCAGCTTCCAGCGCACCGACCTAGACCCCCTACCCAAATACCCGAACAATGAGCAGTTCTTC,CASSFQRTDLDPLPKYPNNEQFF
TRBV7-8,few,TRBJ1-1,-,TGTGCCAGCAGCTTAGCCGGGGGGAGAACTGAAGCTTTCTTT,CASSLAGGRTEAFF
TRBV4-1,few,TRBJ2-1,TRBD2,TGCGCCAGCAGCCATCCCCGCGGACTAGCGGGAGGGCCAGTAAGCTACAATGAGCAGTTCTTC,CASSHPRGLAGGPVSYNEQFF
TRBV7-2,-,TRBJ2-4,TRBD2,TGTGCCAGCAGCTTAGGAGCGGGAGGTGAGATTCAGTACTTC,CASSLGAGGEIQYF
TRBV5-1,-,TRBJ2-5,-,TGCGCCAGCAGCTTGGGGCCGGGCCTACAAGAGACCCAGTACTTC,CASSLGPGLQETQYF
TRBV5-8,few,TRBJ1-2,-,TGTGCCAGCAGCTTGTATAGCTCCAACTATGGCTACACCTTC,CASSLYSSNYGYTF
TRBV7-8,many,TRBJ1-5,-,TGTGCCAGCAGCTTAGAGGTTGCCAGGGTCGGGAATCAGCCCCAGCATTTT,CASSLEVARVGNQPQHF
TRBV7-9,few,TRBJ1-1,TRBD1,TGTGCCAGCAGCGCCGGAGACAGGGGCACTGAAGCTTTCTTT,CASSAGDRGTEAFF
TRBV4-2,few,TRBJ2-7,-,TGTGCCAGCAGTCCCGGCGGGGAGAGTACCTACGAGCAGTACTTC,CASSPGGESTYEQYF
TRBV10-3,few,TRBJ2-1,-,TGTGCCATCAGTGATCCCCCACCCTCACTGGCGGAGATCTACAATGAGCAGTTCTTC,CAISDPPPSLAEIYNEQFF